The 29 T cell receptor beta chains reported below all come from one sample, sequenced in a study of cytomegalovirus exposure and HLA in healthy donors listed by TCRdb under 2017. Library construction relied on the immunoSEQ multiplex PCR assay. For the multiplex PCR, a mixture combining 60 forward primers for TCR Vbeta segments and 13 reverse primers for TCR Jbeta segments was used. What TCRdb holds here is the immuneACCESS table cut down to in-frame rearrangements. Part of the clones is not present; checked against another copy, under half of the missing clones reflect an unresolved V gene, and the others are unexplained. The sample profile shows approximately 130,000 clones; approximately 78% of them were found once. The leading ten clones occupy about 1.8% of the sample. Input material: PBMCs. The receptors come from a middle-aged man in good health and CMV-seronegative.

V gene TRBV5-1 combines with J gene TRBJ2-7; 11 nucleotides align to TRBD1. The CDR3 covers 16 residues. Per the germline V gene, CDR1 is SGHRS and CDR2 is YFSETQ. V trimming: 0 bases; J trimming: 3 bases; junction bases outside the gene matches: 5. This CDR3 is CASSLEGTGGYYEQYF. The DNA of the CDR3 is TGCGCCAGCAGCTTGGAGGGGACAGGGGGATACTACGAGCAGTACTTC.

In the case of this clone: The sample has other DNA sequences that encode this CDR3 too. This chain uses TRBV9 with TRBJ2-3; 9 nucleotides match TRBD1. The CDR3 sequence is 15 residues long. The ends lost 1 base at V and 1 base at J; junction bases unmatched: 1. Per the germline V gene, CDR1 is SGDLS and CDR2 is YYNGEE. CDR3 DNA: TGTGCCAGCAGCGTACGACAGGGGGGCACAGATACGCAGTATTTT. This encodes CASSVRQGGTDTQYF.

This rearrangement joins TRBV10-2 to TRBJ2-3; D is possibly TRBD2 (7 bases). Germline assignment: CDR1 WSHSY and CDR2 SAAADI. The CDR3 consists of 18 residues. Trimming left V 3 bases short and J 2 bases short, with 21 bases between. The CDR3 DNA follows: TGCGCCAGCAGTGAAGATCTCGGGGGGACACCCCTCACAGATACGCAGTATTTT. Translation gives CASSEDLGGTPLTDTQYF.

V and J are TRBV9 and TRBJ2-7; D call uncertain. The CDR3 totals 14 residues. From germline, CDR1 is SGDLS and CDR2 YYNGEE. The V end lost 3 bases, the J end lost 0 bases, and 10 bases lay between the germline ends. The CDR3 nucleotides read TGTGCCAGCAGCGGACAAGGCTTCTCCTACGAGCAGTACTTC. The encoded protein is CASSGQGFSYEQYF.

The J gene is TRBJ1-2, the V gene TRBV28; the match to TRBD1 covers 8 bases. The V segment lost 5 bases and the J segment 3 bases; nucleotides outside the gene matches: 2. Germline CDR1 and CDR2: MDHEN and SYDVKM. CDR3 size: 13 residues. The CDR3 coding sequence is TGTGCCAGCAGTACGGGACAGGACTATGGCTACACCTTC. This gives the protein CASSTGQDYGYTF.

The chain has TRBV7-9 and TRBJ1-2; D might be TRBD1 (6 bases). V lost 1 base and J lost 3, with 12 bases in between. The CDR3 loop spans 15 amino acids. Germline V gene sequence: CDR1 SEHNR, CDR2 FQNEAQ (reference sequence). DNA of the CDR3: TGTGCCAGCAGCTTAGGGGGGGGCGCTGACTATGGCTACACCTTC. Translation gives CASSLGGGADYGYTF.

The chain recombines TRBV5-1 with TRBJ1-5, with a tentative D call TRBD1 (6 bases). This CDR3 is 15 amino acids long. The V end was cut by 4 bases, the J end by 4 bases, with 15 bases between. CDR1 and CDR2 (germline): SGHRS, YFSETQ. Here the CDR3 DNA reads TGCGCCAGCAGCAAAGCCGGGGACATAAATCAGCCCCAGCATTTT. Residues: CASSKAGDINQPQHF.

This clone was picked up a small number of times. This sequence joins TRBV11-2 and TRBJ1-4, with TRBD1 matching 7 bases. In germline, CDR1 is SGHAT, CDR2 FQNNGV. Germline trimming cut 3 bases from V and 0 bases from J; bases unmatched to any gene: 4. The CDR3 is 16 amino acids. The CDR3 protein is CASSLGQMTTNEKLFF. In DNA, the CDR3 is TGTGCCAGCAGCTTGGGACAGATGACAACTAATGAAAAACTGTTTTTT.

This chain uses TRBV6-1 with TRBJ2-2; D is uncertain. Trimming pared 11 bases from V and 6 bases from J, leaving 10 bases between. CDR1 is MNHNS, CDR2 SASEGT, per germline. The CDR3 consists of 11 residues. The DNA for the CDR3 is TGTGCCGTCGTAGTCGCCGGGGAGCTGTTTTTT. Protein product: CAVVVAGELFF.

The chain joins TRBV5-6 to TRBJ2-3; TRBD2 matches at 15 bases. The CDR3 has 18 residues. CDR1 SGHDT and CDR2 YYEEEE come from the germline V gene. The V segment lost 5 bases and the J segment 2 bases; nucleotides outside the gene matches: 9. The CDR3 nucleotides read TGTGCCAGCAGATCTCCGGGACTAGCGGGGGGAATCACAGATACGCAGTATTTT. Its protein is CASRSPGLAGGITDTQYF.

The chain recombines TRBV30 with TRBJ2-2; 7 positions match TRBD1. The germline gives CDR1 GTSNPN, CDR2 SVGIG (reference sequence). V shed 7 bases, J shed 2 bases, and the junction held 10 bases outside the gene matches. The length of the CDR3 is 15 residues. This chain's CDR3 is CAFLRRDRNTGELFF. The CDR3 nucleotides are TGTGCCTTCCTTCGCCGGGACAGAAACACCGGGGAGCTGTTTTTT.

The CDR3 loop is CASGSTENTEAFF. Here the CDR3 DNA reads TGTGCCAGCGGATCCACAGAGAACACTGAAGCTTTCTTT. This chain joins TRBV6-1 and TRBJ1-1; D uncertain. Trimming pared 8 bases from V and 1 base from J, leaving 11 bases between. CDR3 size: 13 residues. Germline assignment: CDR1 MNHNS and CDR2 SASEGT.

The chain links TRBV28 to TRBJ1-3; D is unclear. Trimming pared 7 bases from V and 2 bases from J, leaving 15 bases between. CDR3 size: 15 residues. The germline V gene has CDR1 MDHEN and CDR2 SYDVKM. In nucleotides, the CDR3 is TGTGCCAGCACCTGGGCGGGGAGAACTGGAAACACCATATATTTT. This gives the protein CASTWAGRTGNTIYF. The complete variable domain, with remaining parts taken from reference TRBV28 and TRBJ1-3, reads DVKVTQSSRYLVKRTGEKVFLECVQDMDHENMFWYRQDPGLGLRLIYFSYDVKMKEKGDIPEGYSVSREKKERFSLILESASTNQTSMYLCASTWAGRTGNTIYFGEGSWLTVV.

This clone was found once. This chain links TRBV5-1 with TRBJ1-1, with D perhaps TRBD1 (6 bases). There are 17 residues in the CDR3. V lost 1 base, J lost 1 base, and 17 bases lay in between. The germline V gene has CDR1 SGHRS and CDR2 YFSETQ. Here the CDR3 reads CASSLFGMGAKNTEAFF. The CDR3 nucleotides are TGCGCCAGCAGCTTGTTCGGGATGGGGGCGAAGAACACTGAAGCTTTCTTT.

The CDR3 region has the DNA TGTGCCAGCAGTTGGGCCCGGGGAACCTACGAGCAGTACTTC. Protein: CASSWARGTYEQYF. The chain uses TRBV6-5 and TRBJ2-7, with D perhaps TRBD2 (5 bases). Trimming cost V 4 bases and J 2 bases, with 12 bases left between them. Germline V lookup: CDR1 MNHEY, CDR2 SVGAGI. The CDR3 length is 14 residues.

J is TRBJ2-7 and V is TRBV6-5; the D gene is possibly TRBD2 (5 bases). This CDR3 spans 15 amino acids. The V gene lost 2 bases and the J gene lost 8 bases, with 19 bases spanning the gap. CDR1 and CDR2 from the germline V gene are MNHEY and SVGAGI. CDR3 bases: TGTGCCAGCAGTTACATGGAAGGCCGGACTTGCAAGCAGTACTTC. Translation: CASSYMEGRTCKQYF.

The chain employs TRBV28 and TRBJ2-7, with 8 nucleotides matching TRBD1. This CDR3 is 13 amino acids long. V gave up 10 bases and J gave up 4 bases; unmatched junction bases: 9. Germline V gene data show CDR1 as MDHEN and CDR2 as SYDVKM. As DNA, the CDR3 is TGTGCCACCACCCTGGGGACAGGTTACGAGCAGTACTTC. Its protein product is CATTLGTGYEQYF.

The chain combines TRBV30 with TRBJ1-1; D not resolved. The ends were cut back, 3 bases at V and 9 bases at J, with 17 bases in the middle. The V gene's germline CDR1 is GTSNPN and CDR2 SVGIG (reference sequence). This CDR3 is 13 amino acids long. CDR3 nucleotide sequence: TGTGCCTGGAGCGATATCGTACGCGGAAAAGCTTTCTTT. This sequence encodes CAWSDIVRGKAFF.

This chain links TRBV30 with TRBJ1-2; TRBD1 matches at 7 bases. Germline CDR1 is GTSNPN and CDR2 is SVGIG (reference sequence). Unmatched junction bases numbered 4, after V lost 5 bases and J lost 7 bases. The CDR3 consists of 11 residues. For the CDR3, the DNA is TGTGCCTGGTCGACAGGGTTTGGCTACACCTTC. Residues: CAWSTGFGYTF.

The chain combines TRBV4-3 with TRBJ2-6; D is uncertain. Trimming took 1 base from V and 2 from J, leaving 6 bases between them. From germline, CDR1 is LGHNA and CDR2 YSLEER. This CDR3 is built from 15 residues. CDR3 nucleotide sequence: TGCGCCAGCAGCCAAGTTCCGGCTGGGGCCAACGTCCTGACTTTC. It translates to CASSQVPAGANVLTF.

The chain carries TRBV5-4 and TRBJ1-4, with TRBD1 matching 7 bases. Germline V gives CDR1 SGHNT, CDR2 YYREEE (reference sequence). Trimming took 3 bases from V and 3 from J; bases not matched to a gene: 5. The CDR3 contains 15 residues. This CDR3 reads CASSSITGANEKLFF. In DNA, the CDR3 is TGTGCCAGCAGCTCTATTACAGGGGCTAATGAAAAACTGTTTTTT.

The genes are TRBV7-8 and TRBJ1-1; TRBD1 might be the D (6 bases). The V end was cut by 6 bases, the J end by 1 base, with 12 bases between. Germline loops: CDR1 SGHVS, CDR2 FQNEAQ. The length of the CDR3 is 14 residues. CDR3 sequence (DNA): TGTGCCAGCAGTAATCAAGGGGGGAACACTGAAGCTTTCTTT. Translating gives CASSNQGGNTEAFF.

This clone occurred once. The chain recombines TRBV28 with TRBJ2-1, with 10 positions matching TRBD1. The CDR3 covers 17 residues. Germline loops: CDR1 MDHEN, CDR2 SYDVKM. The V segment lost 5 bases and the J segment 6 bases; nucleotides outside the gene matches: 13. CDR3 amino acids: CASSRITGQGRSNEQFF. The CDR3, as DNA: TGTGCCAGCAGTCGGATAACGGGACAGGGGAGAAGCAATGAGCAGTTCTTC.

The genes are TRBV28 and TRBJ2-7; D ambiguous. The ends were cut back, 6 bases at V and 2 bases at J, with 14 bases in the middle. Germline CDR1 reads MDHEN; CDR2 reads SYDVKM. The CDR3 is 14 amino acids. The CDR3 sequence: CASRSFPEAYEQYF. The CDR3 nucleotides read TGTGCCAGCAGGAGTTTCCCCGAGGCCTACGAGCAGTACTTC.

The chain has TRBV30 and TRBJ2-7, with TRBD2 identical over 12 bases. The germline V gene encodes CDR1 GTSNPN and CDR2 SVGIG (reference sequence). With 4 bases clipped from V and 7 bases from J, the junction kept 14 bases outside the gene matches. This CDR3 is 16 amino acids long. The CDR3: CAWTPNGLAGFEEQYF. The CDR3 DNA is TGTGCCTGGACCCCTAACGGACTAGCGGGGTTTGAGGAGCAGTACTTC.

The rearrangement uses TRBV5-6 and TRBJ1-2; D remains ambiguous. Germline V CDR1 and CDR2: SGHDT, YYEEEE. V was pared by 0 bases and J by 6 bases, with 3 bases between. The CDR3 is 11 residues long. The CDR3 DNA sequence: TGTGCCAGCAGCTTGGTAGATGGCTACACCTTC. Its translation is CASSLVDGYTF.

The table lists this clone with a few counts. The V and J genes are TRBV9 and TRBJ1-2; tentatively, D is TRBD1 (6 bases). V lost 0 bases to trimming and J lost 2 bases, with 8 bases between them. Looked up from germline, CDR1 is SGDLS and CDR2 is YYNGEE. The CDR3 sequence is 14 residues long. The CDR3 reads CASSVGQGNYGYTF. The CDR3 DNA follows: TGTGCCAGCAGCGTAGGCCAGGGGAACTATGGCTACACCTTC.

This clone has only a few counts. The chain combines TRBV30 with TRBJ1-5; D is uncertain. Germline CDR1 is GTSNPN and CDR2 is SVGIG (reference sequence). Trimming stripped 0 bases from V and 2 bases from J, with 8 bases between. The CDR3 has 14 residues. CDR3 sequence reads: CAWSVGSRNQPQHF. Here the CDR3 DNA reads TGTGCCTGGAGTGTAGGGAGCCGCAATCAGCCCCAGCATTTT.

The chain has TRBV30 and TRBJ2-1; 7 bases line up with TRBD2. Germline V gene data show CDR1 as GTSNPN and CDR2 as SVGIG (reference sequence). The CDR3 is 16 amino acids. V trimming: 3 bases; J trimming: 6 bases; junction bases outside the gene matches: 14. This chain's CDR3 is CAWSPLVGGRGNEQFF. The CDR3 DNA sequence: TGTGCCTGGAGCCCCTTAGTGGGAGGGCGGGGCAATGAGCAGTTCTTC. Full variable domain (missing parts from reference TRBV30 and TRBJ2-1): SQTIHQWPATLVQPVGSPLSLECTVEGTSNPNLYWYRQAAGRGLQLLFYSVGIGQISSEVPQNLSASRPQDRQFILSSKKLLLSDSGFYLCAWSPLVGGRGNEQFFGPGTRLTVL.